Below, 3 T cell receptor beta chains from the same sample are listed, as sequenced in a study of T cells in Graves' hyperthyroidism and ophthalmopathy. RNA transcripts yielded amplified TCR beta CDR3 regions. HTBI primers were used for first-round RT-PCR of the TCR CDR3. MiXCR was run by TCRdb on the multiplex PCR reads, yielding one entry per CDR3 protein. The top ten hold 3.7% of the sample, which has some 350,000 distinct CDR3 sequences, approximately 19% seen once. Sequencing used blood. The receptors come from a woman under 30 with Graves' hyperthyroidism.

About this clonotype: This may come from a read error, since a much larger clone is one base off. This chain connects TRBV6-5 to TRBJ2-1; D unclear. CDR3 length equals 13 residues. The germline gives CDR1 MNHEY, CDR2 SVGAGI. The CDR3 bases are TGTGCCAGCACCCGGACGAGTCACAATGAGAAGTTCTTC. Its translation is CASTRTSHNEKFF.

At least ten counts were recorded for this clonotype. The DNA of the CDR3 is TGTGCCAGCAGTTTATACGTAGACAGGGGGTCAACGACCTATGGCTACACCTTC. Translation gives CASSLYVDRGSTTYGYTF. This chain connects TRBV28 to TRBJ1-2; 9 bases align to TRBD1. Trimming at V came to 1 base and at J to 4 bases, leaving 13 bases not matched to a gene. CDR3 length equals 18 residues. Germline lookup yields CDR1 MDHEN and CDR2 SYDVKM.

The sample holds a few counts of this clonotype. A read error is possible here, since a much larger clone lies one base away. J is TRBJ1-3 and V is TRBV5-1; 7 nucleotides line up with TRBD1. Germline trimming cut 1 base from V and 5 bases from J; bases unmatched to any gene: 12. Germline V gives CDR1 SGHRS, CDR2 YFSETQ. The CDR3 has 17 amino acids. The CDR3 region has the DNA TGCGCCAGCAGCTTGCTCCGGACAGGACCCGAGAGAAACACCATATATTTT. It specifies CASSLLRTGPERNTIYF.